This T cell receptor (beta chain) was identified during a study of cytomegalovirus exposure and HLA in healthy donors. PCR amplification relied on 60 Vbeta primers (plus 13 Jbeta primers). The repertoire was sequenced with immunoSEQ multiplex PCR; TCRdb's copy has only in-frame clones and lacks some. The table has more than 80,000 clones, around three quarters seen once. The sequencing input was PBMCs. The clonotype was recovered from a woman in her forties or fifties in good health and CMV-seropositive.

The CDR3 is CASSRGQGTDTQYF. CDR3 nucleotides: TGTGCCAGCAGCCGAGGACAGGGAACAGATACGCAGTATTTT. The chain joins TRBV7-3 to TRBJ2-3; 8 bases agree with TRBD1. CDR1 is SGHTA and CDR2 is FQGTGA in the germline V gene. The CDR3 consists of 14 residues. Losses at the gene ends were 5 bases for V and 3 bases for J; bases not matched to a gene: 4. Complete variable domain (other parts from reference TRBV7-3 and TRBJ2-3): GAGVSQTPSNKVTEKGKYVELRCDPISGHTALYWYRQSLGQGPEFLIYFQGTGAADDSGLPNDRFFAVRPEGSVSTLKIQRTERGDSAVYLCASSRGQGTDTQYFGPGTRLTVL.